The present entry profiles one TCR beta chain with its context. As yet, its antigen is unknown. The data were obtained in a study of cytomegalovirus exposure and HLA in healthy donors. Overall study findings and caveats: The authors reported that TCR beta sequences could predict HLA-A and HLA-B alleles. These predictions were accurate for most subjects in the first cohort. It was only CMV serostatus that was available as immune exposure information.

PCR used 60 Vbeta primers and 13 Jbeta primers. In the original analysis: Per a later analysis, the number of unique TCR beta chains was approximately 80 million, of which 9 million to 14 million were shared. Repertoires were generated with immunoSEQ multiplex PCR, while TCRdb's copy carries only in-frame clones and drops some. Clone size and V and J calls were adopted from that table, with D and trimming inferred from the DNA. The sample has about 200,000 clones, 81% seen once; the top ten hold 3.4%. With V trimmed by 7 bases and J by 2 bases, 6 bases remained unmatched. The CDR3 covers 14 residues. The germline V gene has CDR1 SNHLY and CDR2 FYNNEI.

Input material: PBMCs. This clonotype was obtained from a man in his forties or fifties in good health and CMV-seropositive. This chain joins TRBV2 and TRBJ2-3; 7 positions agree with TRBD1. For the CDR3, the DNA is TGTGCCAGCAAATCAGGGGGTTACACAGATACGCAGTATTTT. This gives the protein CASKSGGYTDTQYF.